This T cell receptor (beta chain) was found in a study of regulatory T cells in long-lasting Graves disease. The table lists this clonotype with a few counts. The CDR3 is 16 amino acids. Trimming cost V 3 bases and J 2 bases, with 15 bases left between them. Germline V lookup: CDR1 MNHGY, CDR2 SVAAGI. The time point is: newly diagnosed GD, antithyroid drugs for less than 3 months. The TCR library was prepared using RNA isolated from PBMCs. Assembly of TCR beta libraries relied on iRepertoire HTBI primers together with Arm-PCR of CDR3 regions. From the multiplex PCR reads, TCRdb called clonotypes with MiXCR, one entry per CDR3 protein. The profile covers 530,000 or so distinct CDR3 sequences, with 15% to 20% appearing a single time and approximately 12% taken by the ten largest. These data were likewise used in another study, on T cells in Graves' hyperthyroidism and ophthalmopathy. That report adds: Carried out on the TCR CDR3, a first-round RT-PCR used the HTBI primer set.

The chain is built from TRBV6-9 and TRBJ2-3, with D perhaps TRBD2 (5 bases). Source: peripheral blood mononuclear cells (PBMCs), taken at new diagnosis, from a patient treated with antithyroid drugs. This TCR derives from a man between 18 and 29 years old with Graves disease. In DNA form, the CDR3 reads TGTGCCAGCAGTTACCAGCGGACCCGATCCACAGATACGCAGTATTTT. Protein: CASSYQRTRSTDTQYF.